These T cell receptor beta chains were read from a single sample in a study of spatial heterogeneity in lung cancer. TCRdb used MiXCR to reprocess the 5' RACE reads, holding one entry per CDR3 protein. The table shows around 12,000 distinct CDR3 sequences, with under 6.5% occurring only once. The source material was lung tumor tissue, sampled at surgery. The receptor source for this set is a male donor with early-stage non-small cell lung cancer. CDR3s include the opening cysteine and the closing phenylalanine or tryptophan. The D gene is left open where the match is weak. Size tells how often a clone was seen (once, few, many) or the class of an expanded clone, and some rows leave it out.

J,size,V,D,CDR3,DNA
TRBJ2-3,medium-sized,TRBV6-5,TRBD2,CASKTGTSGRDTQYF,TGTGCCAGCAAAACCGGGACTAGCGGGAGAGATACGCAGTATTTT
TRBJ2-1,many,TRBV6-4,TRBD2,CASSDPTSEQQFF,TGTGCCAGCAGTGACCCGACTAGCGAGCAGCAGTTCTTC
TRBJ1-6,many,TRBV20-1,TRBD1,CSARTGMTWGSPLHF,TGCAGTGCTAGGACAGGGATGACTTGGGGGTCACCCCTCCACTTT
TRBJ2-3,many,TRBV12-3/TRBV12-4,TRBD1,CASSPTGVSTDTQYF,TGTGCCAGCAGTCCTACAGGGGTAAGCACAGATACGCAGTATTTT
TRBJ2-5,.,TRBV18,TRBD2,CASSQRGAGETQYF,TGTGCCAGCTCCCAGCGGGGGGCCGGGGAGACCCAGTACTTC
TRBJ2-3,medium-sized,TRBV20-1,TRBD2,CSARDRRGGNPDTQYF,TGCAGTGCTAGAGATCGGCGGGGGGGAAACCCAGATACGCAGTATTTT
TRBJ2-5,many,TRBV7-9,TRBD1,CASSSGQLQETQYF,TGTGCCAGCAGCTCGGGACAGCTCCAAGAGACCCAGTACTTC
TRBJ1-5,many,TRBV5-6,.,CASTLFQGHQPQHF,TGTGCCAGCACCCTTTTCCAGGGGCACCAGCCCCAGCATTTT
TRBJ1-1,.,TRBV12-3/TRBV12-4,.,CASNARGLEAFF,TGTGCCAGCAACGCCAGGGGTCTCGAAGCTTTCTTT
TRBJ1-5,many,TRBV28,TRBD1,CASSLQGISQPQHF,TGTGCCAGCAGTCTACAGGGGATAAGTCAGCCCCAGCATTTT
TRBJ2-3,many,TRBV29-1,TRBD1,CSGDRADTQYF,TGCAGCGGAGACAGGGCAGATACGCAGTATTTT
TRBJ1-6,many,TRBV18,.,CASSPAGGNSPLHF,TGTGCCAGCTCACCCGCCGGGGGCAATTCACCCCTCCACTTT
TRBJ2-4,many,TRBV12-5,.,CATDRYNLAKNIQYF,TGTGCTACTGACCGATACAACCTAGCCAAAAACATTCAGTACTTC
TRBJ1-1,medium-sized,TRBV6-5,TRBD1,CASSPQGARTEAFF,TGTGCCAGCAGTCCACAGGGGGCGAGAACTGAAGCTTTCTTT
TRBJ1-5,many,TRBV20-1,.,CSASSESDQPQHF,TGCAGTGCTAGCTCCGAATCAGATCAGCCCCAGCATTTT
TRBJ2-1,few,TRBV2,.,CASSEQALNNEQFF,TGTGCCAGCAGTGAACAAGCATTAAACAATGAGCAGTTCTTC
TRBJ2-5,many,TRBV11-2,.,CASSLDWSIQETQYF,TGTGCCAGCAGCTTAGATTGGTCCATCCAAGAGACCCAGTACTTC
TRBJ2-3,many,TRBV7-2,TRBD2,CASSSQASGGTDTQYF,TGTGCCAGCAGCTCACAAGCTAGCGGGGGGACAGATACGCAGTATTTT
TRBJ1-6,.,TRBV30,.,CAWREVESPLHF,TGTGCCTGGAGGGAGGTGGAGTCACCCCTCCACTTT
TRBJ2-1,many,TRBV5-1,TRBD2,CASSLRREGDNEQFF,TGCGCCAGCAGCTTGCGGCGGGAGGGCGACAATGAGCAGTTCTTC
TRBJ1-5,many,TRBV12-5,.,CASGLAPSYQPQHF,TGTGCTAGTGGTTTGGCCCCATCGTATCAGCCCCAGCATTTT
TRBJ1-5,medium-sized,TRBV6-5,TRBD1,CASSLTRQGYQPQHF,TGTGCCAGCAGTTTGACAAGACAGGGATATCAGCCCCAGCATTTT
TRBJ2-2,many,TRBV6-2/TRBV6-3,TRBD2,CASSTTSGGSGELFF,TGTGCCAGCAGCACAACTAGCGGGGGATCCGGGGAGCTGTTTTTT
TRBJ1-6,many,TRBV4-3,TRBD1,CASSQDLWTGFYSPLHF,TGCGCCAGCAGCCAAGATCTGTGGACAGGGTTTTATTCACCCCTCCACTTT
TRBJ2-1,many,TRBV27,TRBD2,CASSFLLAGGGEQFF,TGTGCCAGCAGTTTCCTACTAGCGGGGGGAGGGGAGCAGTTCTTC
TRBJ2-3,many,TRBV2,TRBD1,CASSGQGSYRTDTQYF,TGTGCCAGCAGTGGACAGGGGAGTTATCGCACAGATACGCAGTATTTT
TRBJ1-2,few,TRBV12-3/TRBV12-4,TRBD1,CASRQGGRGYGYTF,TGTGCCAGCAGACAAGGGGGCAGGGGTTATGGCTACACCTTC
TRBJ1-2,many,TRBV3-1,.,CASSQGRGRMGGYTF,TGTGCCAGCAGCCAAGGTCGGGGACGAATGGGAGGCTACACCTTC
TRBJ2-3,many,TRBV5-4,.,CASGVEGGDTQYF,TGTGCCAGCGGAGTGGAGGGTGGAGATACGCAGTATTTT
TRBJ2-4,many,TRBV20-1,TRBD1,CSGTTGQGNDIQYF,TGCAGTGGCACCACGGGACAGGGGAACGACATTCAGTACTTC
TRBJ2-3,large,TRBV2,.,CASKITALMNTQYF,TGTGCCAGTAAGATCACAGCCCTCATGAATACGCAGTATTTT
TRBJ1-4,many,TRBV7-2,TRBD1,CASSLAGTGRPNEKLFF,TGTGCCAGCAGCTTAGCCGGGACAGGGAGGCCCAATGAAAAACTGTTTTTT
TRBJ2-5,medium-sized,TRBV2,.,CASSERGETQYF,TGTGCCAGCAGTGAAAGGGGAGAGACCCAGTACTTC
TRBJ2-3,many,TRBV27,TRBD2,CASSLYGTSVTQYF,TGTGCCAGCAGTTTATATGGGACTAGCGTTACGCAGTATTTT
TRBJ2-3,many,TRBV13,.,CASSLERRETDTQYF,TGTGCCAGCAGCTTAGAAAGGAGGGAGACAGATACGCAGTATTTT
TRBJ2-7,many,TRBV5-6,TRBD1,CASSRDRYEQYF,TGTGCCAGCAGCCGGGACAGGTACGAGCAGTACTTC
TRBJ2-1,many,TRBV29-1,.,CSVEDGTGKFF,TGCAGCGTTGAAGATGGAACAGGGAAGTTCTTC
TRBJ2-2,many,TRBV7-2,TRBD2,CASSSLAGGPGTGELFF,TGTGCCAGCAGCTCCCTAGCGGGGGGGCCGGGCACCGGGGAGCTGTTTTTT
TRBJ2-7,many,TRBV10-3,TRBD1,CAISAGQGIYEQYF,TGTGCCATCAGTGCGGGACAGGGTATTTACGAGCAGTACTTC
TRBJ2-3,.,TRBV5-1,.,CASSLTPDTQYF,TGCGCCAGCAGCTTGACGCCAGATACGCAGTATTTT
TRBJ2-1,many,TRBV29-1,.,CSAELGPPVARFGVEQFF,TGCAGCGCCGAGCTCGGCCCCCCGGTGGCGAGGTTTGGGGTTGAGCAGTTCTTC